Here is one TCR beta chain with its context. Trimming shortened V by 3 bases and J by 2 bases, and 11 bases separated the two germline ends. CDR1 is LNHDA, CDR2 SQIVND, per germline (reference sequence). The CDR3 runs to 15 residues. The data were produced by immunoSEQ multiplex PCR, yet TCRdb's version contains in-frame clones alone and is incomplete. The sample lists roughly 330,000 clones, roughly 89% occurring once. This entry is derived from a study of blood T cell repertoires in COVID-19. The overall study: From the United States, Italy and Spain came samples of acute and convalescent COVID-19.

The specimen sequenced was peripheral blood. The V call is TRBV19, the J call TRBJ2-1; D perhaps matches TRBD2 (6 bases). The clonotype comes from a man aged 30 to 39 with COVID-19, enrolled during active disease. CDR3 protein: CASSILANPYNEQFF. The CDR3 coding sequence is TGTGCCAGTAGTATCCTAGCGAATCCCTACAATGAGCAGTTCTTC. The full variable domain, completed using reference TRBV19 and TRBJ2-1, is DGGITQSPKYLFRKEGQNVTLSCEQNLNHDAMYWYRQDPGQGLRLIYYSQIVNDFQKGDIAEGYSVSREKKESFPLTVTSAQKNPTAFYLCASSILANPYNEQFFGPGTRLTVL.